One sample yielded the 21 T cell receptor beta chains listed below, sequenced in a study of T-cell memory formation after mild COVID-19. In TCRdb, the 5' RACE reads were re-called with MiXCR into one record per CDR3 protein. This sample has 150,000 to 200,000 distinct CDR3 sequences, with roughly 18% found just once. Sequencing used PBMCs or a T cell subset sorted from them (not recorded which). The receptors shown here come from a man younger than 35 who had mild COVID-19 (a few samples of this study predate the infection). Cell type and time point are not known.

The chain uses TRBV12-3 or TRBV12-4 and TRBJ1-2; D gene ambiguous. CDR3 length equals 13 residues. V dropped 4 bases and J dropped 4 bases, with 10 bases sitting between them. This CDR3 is CASSYGEAYGYTF. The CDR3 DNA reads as TGTGCCAGCAGTTACGGGGAGGCCTATGGCTACACCTTC.

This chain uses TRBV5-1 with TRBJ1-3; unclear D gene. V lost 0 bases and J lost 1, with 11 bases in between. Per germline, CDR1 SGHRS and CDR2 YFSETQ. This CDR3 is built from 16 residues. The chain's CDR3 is CASSLVGSVSGNTIYF. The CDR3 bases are TGCGCCAGCAGCTTGGTAGGGTCGGTTTCTGGAAACACCATATATTTT.

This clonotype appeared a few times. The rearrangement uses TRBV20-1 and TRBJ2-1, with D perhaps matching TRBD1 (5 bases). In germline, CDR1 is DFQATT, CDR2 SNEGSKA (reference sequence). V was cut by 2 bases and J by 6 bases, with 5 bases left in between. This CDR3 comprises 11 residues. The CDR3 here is CSARQGNEQFF. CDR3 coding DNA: TGCAGTGCTAGACAGGGCAATGAGCAGTTCTTC.

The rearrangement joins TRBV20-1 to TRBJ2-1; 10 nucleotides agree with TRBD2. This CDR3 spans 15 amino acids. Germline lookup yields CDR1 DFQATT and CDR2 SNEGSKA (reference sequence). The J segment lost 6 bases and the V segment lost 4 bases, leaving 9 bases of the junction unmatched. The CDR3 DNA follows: TGCAGTGCTATAACCGGGACTAGCGCGCTCAATGAGCAGTTCTTC. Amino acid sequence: CSAITGTSALNEQFF.

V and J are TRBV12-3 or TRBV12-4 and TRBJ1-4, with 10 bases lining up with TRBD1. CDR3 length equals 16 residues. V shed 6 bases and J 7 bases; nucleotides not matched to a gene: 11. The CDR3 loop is CASRSRQGAGVEKLFF. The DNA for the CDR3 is TGTGCCAGCAGGTCCAGACAGGGGGCTGGGGTTGAAAAACTGTTTTTT.

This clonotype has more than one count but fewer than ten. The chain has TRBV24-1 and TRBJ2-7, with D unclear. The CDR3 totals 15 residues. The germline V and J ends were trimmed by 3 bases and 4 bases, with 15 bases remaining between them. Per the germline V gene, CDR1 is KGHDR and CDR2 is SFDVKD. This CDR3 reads CATSDVGRAVYEQYF. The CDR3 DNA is TGTGCCACCAGTGATGTGGGCAGAGCTGTGTACGAGCAGTACTTC.

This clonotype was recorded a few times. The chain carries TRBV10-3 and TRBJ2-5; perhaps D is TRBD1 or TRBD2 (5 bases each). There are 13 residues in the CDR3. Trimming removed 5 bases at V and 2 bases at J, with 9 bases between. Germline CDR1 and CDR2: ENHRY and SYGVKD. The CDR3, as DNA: TGTGCCATCAGTCGGGACGAACAAGAGACCCAGTACTTC. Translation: CAISRDEQETQYF.

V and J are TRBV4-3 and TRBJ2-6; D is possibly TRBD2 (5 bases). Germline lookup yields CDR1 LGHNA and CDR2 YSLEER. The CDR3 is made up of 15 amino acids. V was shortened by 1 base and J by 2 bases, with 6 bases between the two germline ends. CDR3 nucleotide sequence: TGCGCCAGCAGCCAAGGAGGGCCTGGGGCCAACGTCCTGACTTTC. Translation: CASSQGGPGANVLTF.

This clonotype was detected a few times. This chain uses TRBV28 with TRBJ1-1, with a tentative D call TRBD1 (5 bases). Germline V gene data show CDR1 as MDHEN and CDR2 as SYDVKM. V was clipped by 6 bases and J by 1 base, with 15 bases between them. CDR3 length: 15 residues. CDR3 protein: CASSIPQGWNTEAFF. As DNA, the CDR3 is TGTGCCAGCAGCATTCCCCAGGGATGGAACACTGAAGCTTTCTTT.

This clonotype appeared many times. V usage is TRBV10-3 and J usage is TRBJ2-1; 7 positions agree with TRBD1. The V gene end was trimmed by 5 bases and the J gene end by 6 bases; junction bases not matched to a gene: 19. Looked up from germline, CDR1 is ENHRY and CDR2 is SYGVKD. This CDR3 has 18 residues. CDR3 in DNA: TGTGCCATCAGTACACATTTCCGTGGGACAGCAGGCCCCAATGAGCAGTTCTTC. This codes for CAISTHFRGTAGPNEQFF.

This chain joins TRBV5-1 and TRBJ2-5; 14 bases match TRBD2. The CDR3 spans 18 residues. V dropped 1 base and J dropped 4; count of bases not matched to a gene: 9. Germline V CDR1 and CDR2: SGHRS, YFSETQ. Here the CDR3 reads CASSLLPAGTSGGETQYF. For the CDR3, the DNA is TGCGCCAGCAGCTTGTTACCAGCCGGGACTAGCGGGGGAGAGACCCAGTACTTC.

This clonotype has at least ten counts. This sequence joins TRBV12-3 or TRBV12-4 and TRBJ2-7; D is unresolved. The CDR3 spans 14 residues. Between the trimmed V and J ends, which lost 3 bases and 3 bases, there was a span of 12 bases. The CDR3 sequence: CASSFRPLDYEQYF. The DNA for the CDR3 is TGTGCCAGCAGTTTCAGGCCCTTGGACTACGAGCAGTACTTC.

The CDR3 DNA reads TGTGCCAGCGCCCTGGGCGGGGGGGCCACAGATACGCAGTATTTT. It encodes CASALGGGATDTQYF. The gene calls are TRBV3-1 and TRBJ2-3; the match to TRBD2 covers 9 bases. Germline CDR1 LGHDT, CDR2 YNNKEL (reference sequence). CDR3 length equals 15 residues. The junction had 8 bases not matched to a gene; V was cut back by 8 bases and J by 2 bases.

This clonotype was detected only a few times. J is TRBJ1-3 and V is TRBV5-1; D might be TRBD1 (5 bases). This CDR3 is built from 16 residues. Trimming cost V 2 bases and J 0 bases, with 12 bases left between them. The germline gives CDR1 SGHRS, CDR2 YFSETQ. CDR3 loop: CASSLRGRDSGNTIYF. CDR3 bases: TGCGCCAGCAGCTTACGGGGCCGCGACTCTGGAAACACCATATATTTT.

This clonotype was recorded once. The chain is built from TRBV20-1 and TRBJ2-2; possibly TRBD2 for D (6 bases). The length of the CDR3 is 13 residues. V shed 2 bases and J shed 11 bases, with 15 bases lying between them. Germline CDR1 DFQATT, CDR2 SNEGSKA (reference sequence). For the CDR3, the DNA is TGCAGTGCTAGAACTTTACTAGCTGGTGAGCTGTTTTTT. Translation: CSARTLLAGELFF.

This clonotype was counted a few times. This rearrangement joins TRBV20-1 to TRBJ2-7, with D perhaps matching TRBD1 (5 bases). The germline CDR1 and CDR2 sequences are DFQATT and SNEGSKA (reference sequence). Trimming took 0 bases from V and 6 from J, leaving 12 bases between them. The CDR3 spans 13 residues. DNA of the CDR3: TGCAGTGCTAGAGACAGGGTGAGCCGCGAGCAGTACTTC. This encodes CSARDRVSREQYF.

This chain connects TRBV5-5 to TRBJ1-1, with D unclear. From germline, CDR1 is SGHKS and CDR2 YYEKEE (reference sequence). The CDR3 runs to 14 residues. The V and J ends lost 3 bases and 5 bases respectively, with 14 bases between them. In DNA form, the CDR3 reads TGTGCCAGCAGCTCAGACGGCCAAGAGACTGAAGCTTTCTTT. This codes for CASSSDGQETEAFF.

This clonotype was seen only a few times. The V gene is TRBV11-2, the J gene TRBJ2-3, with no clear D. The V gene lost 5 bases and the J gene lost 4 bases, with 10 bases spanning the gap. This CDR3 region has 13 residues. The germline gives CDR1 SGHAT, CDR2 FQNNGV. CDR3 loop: CASSAISPDTQYF. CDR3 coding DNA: TGTGCCAGCAGCGCAATCTCCCCAGATACGCAGTATTTT.

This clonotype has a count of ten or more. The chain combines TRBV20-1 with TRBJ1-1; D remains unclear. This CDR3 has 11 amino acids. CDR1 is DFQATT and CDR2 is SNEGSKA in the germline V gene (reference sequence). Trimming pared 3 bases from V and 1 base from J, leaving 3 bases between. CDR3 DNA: TGCAGTGCTAGCAGGAACACTGAAGCTTTCTTT. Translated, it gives CSASRNTEAFF.

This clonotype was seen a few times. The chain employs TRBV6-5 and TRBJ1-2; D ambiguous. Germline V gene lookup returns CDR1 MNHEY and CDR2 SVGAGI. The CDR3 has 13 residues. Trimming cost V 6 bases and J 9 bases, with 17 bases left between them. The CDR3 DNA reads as TGTGCCAGCAGGGACCAGCGGCGAACGAGCTACACCTTC. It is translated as CASRDQRRTSYTF.

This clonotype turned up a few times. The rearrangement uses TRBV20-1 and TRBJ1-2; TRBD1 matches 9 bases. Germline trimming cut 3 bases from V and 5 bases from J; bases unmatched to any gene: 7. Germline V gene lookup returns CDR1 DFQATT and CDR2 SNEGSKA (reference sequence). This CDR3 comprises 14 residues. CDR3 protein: CSASHRGPRYGYTF. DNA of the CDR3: TGCAGTGCTAGTCACAGGGGGCCCCGGTATGGCTACACCTTC.